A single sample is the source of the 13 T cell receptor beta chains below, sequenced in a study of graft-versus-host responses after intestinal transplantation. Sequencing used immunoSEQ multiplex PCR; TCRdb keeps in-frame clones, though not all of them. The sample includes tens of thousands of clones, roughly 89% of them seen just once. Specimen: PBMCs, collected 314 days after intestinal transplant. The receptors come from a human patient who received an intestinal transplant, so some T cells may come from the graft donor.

The CDR3 DNA reads as TGTGCCAGCAGTACAGGCACGGGCTCTGGGGCCAACGTCCTGACTTTC. Its protein is CASSTGTGSGANVLTF. This chain uses TRBV6-6 with TRBJ2-6; possible D gene TRBD1, 5 bases. V was shortened by 5 bases and J by 0 bases, with 11 bases between the two germline ends. This CDR3 comprises 16 residues. The V gene's germline CDR1 is MNHNY and CDR2 SVGAGI (reference sequence).

Here the CDR3 DNA reads TGTGCCAGCAGTGACAGGGAGAAGACCCAGTACTTC. Its translation: CASSDREKTQYF. The rearrangement links TRBV6-6 to TRBJ2-5; TRBD1 matches 7 bases. CDR3 length: 12 amino acids. V lost 5 bases, J lost 6 bases, and 3 bases stayed unmatched. Looked up from germline, CDR1 is MNHNY and CDR2 is SVGAGI (reference sequence).

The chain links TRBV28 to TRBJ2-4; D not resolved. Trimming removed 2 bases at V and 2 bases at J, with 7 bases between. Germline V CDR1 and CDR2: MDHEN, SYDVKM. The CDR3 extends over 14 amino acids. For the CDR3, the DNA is TGTGCCAGCAGTTTAGGTGGGACCAAAAACATTCAGTACTTC. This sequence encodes CASSLGGTKNIQYF. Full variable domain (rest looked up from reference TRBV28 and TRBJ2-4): DVKVTQSSRYLVKRTGEKVFLECVQDMDHENMFWYRQDPGLGLRLIYFSYDVKMKEKGDIPEGYSVSREKKERFSLILESASTNQTSMYLCASSLGGTKNIQYFGAGTRLSVL.

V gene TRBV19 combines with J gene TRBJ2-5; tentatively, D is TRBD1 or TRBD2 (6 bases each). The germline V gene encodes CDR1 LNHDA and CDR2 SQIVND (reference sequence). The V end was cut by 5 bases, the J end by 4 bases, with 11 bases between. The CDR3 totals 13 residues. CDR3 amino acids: CASSPTGAETQYF. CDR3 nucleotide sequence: TGTGCCAGTAGTCCCACGGGGGCAGAGACCCAGTACTTC.

Here the CDR3 DNA reads TGTGCCAGCAGTTTTTCCGCGGGGGGCTACAATGAGCAGTTCTTC. Protein: CASSFSAGGYNEQFF. The J gene is TRBJ2-1, the V gene TRBV28; 8 nucleotides align to TRBD2. The CDR3 runs to 15 residues. The trim removed 3 bases at V and 3 bases at J, leaving 4 bases unmatched. From germline, CDR1 is MDHEN and CDR2 SYDVKM.

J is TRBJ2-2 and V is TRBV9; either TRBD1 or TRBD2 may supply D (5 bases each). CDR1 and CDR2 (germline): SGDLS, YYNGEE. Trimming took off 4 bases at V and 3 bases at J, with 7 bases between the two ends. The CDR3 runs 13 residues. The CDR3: CASSPGHTGELFF. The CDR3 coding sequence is TGTGCCAGCAGCCCGGGACACACCGGGGAGCTGTTTTTT.

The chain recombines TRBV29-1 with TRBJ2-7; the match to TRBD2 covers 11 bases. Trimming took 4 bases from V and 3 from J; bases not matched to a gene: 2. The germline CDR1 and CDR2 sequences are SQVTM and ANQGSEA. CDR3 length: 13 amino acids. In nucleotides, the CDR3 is TGCAGCGTTGGACTAGCGGGACTCTACGAGCAGTACTTC. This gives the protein CSVGLAGLYEQYF.

DNA of the CDR3: TGTGCCAGCAGCTTCGAGCGTGCAAACTCTCCCCAGTACTTC. Protein sequence: CASSFERANSPQYF. V and J are TRBV11-2 and TRBJ2-5, with unresolved D. V lost 3 bases and J lost 9, with 17 bases in between. The CDR3 totals 14 residues. Looked up from germline, CDR1 is SGHAT and CDR2 is FQNNGV.

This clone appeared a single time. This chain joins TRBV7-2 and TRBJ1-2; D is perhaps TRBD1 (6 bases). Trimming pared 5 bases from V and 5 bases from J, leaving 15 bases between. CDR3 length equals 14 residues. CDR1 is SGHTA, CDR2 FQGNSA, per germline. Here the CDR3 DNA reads TGTGCCAGCAGCCTCCGACAGGCAAAGTATGGCTACACCTTC. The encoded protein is CASSLRQAKYGYTF.

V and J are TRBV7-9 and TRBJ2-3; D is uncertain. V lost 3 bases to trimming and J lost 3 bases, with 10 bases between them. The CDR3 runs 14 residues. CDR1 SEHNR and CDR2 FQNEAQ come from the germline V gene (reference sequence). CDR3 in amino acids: CASSFFSHTDTQYF. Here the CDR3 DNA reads TGTGCCAGCAGCTTTTTTTCCCATACAGATACGCAGTATTTT.

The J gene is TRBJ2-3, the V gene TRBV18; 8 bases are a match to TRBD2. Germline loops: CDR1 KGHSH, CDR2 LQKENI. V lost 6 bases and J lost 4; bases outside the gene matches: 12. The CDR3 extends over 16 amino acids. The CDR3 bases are TGTGCCAGCTCGGCCAAGGCGGGAGGCCCGGCAGATACGCAGTATTTT. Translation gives CASSAKAGGPADTQYF. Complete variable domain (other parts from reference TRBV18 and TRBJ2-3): NAGVMQNPRHLVRRRGQEARLRCSPMKGHSHVYWYRQLPEEGLKFMVYLQKENIIDESGMPKERFSAEFPKEGPSILRIQQVVRGDSAAYFCASSAKAGGPADTQYFGPGTRLTVL.

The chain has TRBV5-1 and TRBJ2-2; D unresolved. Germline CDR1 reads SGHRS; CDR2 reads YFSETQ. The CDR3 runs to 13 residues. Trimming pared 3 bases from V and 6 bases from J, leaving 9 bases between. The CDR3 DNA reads TGCGCCAGCAGCTGGGAAAGCCCCGGGGAGCTGTTTTTT. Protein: CASSWESPGELFF.

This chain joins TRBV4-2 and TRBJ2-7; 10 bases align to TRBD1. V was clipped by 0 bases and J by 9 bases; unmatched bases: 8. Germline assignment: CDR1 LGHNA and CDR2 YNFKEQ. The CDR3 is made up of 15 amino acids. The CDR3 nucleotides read TGTGCCAGCAGCCAAGAGTGGGGACAGGGGATGAGGCAGTACTTC. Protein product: CASSQEWGQGMRQYF.